The 24 T cell receptor beta chains below come from one sample, sequenced in a study of CD8+ T cells in alopecia areata. Extracted RNA was reverse transcribed into cDNA, the sequencing template. Libraries were prepared by immunoSEQ multiplex PCR; TCRdb keeps only in-frame clonotypes and omits some of them. This sample yields around 120,000 clones, of which 35% to 45% are seen a single time; approximately 2.8% belongs to the top ten. The sequenced sample was CD4+ T cells sorted from blood. Receptors were obtained from a human donor with alopecia areata.

The gene calls are TRBV20-1 and TRBJ2-7; D tentatively fits TRBD1 or TRBD2 (5 bases each). Germline CDR1 DFQATT, CDR2 SNEGSKA (reference sequence). Trimming left V 6 bases short and J 7 bases short, with 10 bases between. CDR3 length equals 10 residues. The chain's CDR3 is CSAAGTEQYF. The CDR3 DNA reads as TGCAGTGCAGCCGGGACGGAGCAGTACTTC.

In this sample, this clone turned up a few times. Here the CDR3 reads CSAATGVNTEAFF. The CDR3 bases are TGCAGCGCTGCGACAGGGGTGAACACTGAAGCTTTCTTT. V usage is TRBV29-1 and J usage is TRBJ1-1, with 8 bases lining up with TRBD1. The J segment lost 0 bases and the V segment lost 7 bases, leaving 4 bases of the junction unmatched. The CDR3 is made up of 13 amino acids. In germline, CDR1 is SQVTM, CDR2 ANQGSEA.

The V gene is TRBV5-6, the J gene TRBJ2-1; 8 bases agree with TRBD2. V dropped 1 base and J dropped 8; count of bases not matched to a gene: 11. CDR3 size: 16 residues. Germline CDR1 is SGHDT and CDR2 is YYEEEE. The CDR3 loop reads CASSLPTSGKAHEQFF. Here the CDR3 DNA reads TGTGCCAGCAGCTTGCCCACTAGCGGCAAGGCGCATGAGCAGTTCTTC.

The J gene is TRBJ2-7, the V gene TRBV30, with TRBD1 matching over 10 bases. CDR3 length equals 13 residues. After removal of 3 bases from V and 4 bases from J, the junction contained 3 bases not matched to a gene. Germline loops: CDR1 GTSNPN, CDR2 SVGIG (reference sequence). The CDR3, as DNA: TGTGCCTGGAGGACAGGGGGCGCGTACGAGCAGTACTTC. Residues: CAWRTGGAYEQYF.

This clone was seen just once. This chain connects TRBV5-1 to TRBJ1-4; 9 bases fit TRBD1. Per the germline V gene, CDR1 is SGHRS and CDR2 is YFSETQ. CDR3 size: 15 residues. Trimming at V came to 4 bases and at J to 3 bases, leaving 4 bases not matched to a gene. CDR3 sequence: CASSVTGGANEKLFF. The CDR3 bases are TGCGCCAGCAGCGTGACAGGGGGAGCTAATGAAAAACTGTTTTTT.

This clone was detected a few times. The chain uses TRBV27 and TRBJ2-5; D is ambiguous. Trimming shortened V by 3 bases and J by 1 base, and 12 bases separated the two germline ends. The germline V gene has CDR1 MNHEY and CDR2 SMNVEV (reference sequence). CDR3 size: 15 residues. DNA of the CDR3: TGTGCCAGCAGTTTCGAAGGCGGACCCCAAGAGACCCAGTACTTC. The encoded protein is CASSFEGGPQETQYF.

This clone came up once. The chain recombines TRBV7-2 with TRBJ2-2; D is perhaps TRBD1 or TRBD2 (5 bases each). Trimming removed 0 bases at V and 3 bases at J, with 11 bases between. Per germline, CDR1 SGHTA and CDR2 FQGNSA. This CDR3 is built from 16 residues. CDR3 sequence reads: CASSLASGADTGELFF. CDR3 nucleotides: TGTGCCAGCAGCTTAGCGTCCGGGGCGGACACCGGGGAGCTGTTTTTT.

This clone turned up a few times. Different DNA sequences within this sample yield the same CDR3. The V call is TRBV29-1, the J call TRBJ2-5; no clear D gene. CDR1 is SQVTM and CDR2 is ANQGSEA in the germline V gene. This CDR3 is built from 14 residues. V dropped 4 bases and J dropped 4 bases, with 16 bases sitting between them. The CDR3 sequence is CSVVGSLSGETQYF. The CDR3 region has the DNA TGCAGCGTTGTGGGTAGCTTATCCGGAGAGACCCAGTACTTC.

CDR3 protein: CSVEDRLGTQLYEQYF. The CDR3 nucleotides read TGCAGCGTTGAAGATCGATTGGGAACCCAACTGTACGAGCAGTACTTC. The chain carries TRBV29-1 and TRBJ2-7, with D uncertain. Germline loops: CDR1 SQVTM, CDR2 ANQGSEA. The V end lost 0 bases, the J end lost 4 bases, and 19 bases lay between the germline ends. The CDR3 length is 16 residues.

V is TRBV5-4 and J is TRBJ2-5; D gene ambiguous. Trimming left V 2 bases short and J 5 bases short, with 7 bases between. The CDR3 spans 12 residues. The germline V gene encodes CDR1 SGHNT and CDR2 YYREEE (reference sequence). The CDR3 DNA sequence: TGTGCCAGCAGCTTCGATTGGGAGACCCAGTACTTC. It translates to CASSFDWETQYF.

The rearrangement uses TRBV7-2 and TRBJ2-1, with a tentative D call TRBD2 (6 bases). CDR1 is SGHTA, CDR2 FQGNSA, per germline. The length of the CDR3 is 15 residues. Deletions cut 3 bases from V and 1 base from J, with 10 bases between. CDR3 in DNA: TGTGCCAGCAGCTTGGAGCGGGCATCCTACAATGAGCAGTTCTTC. Protein product: CASSLERASYNEQFF.

The genes are TRBV11-2 and TRBJ2-5, with D unresolved. Looked up from germline, CDR1 is SGHAT and CDR2 is FQNNGV. Trimming removed 3 bases at V and 1 base at J, with 9 bases between. The CDR3 loop spans 14 amino acids. The CDR3 here is CASSFGDFQETQYF. Here the CDR3 DNA reads TGTGCCAGCAGCTTTGGGGATTTCCAAGAGACCCAGTACTTC.

The chain combines TRBV5-1 with TRBJ1-5; tentatively, D is TRBD1 (5 bases). Germline V gene data show CDR1 as SGHRS and CDR2 as YFSETQ. The CDR3 length is 14 residues. Trimming removed 0 bases at V and 7 bases at J, with 11 bases between. This CDR3 is CASSLAMGGQPQHF. As DNA, the CDR3 is TGCGCCAGCAGCTTGGCTATGGGGGGACAGCCCCAGCATTTT.

The V gene is TRBV4-2, the J gene TRBJ2-3; 8 nucleotides line up with TRBD1. The CDR3 contains 16 residues. With 4 bases clipped from V and 3 bases from J, the junction kept 9 bases outside the gene matches. Germline-derived CDR1 and CDR2 are LGHNA and YNFKEQ. The CDR3 coding sequence is TGTGCCAGCAGCCCCTCGACAGGGGCGAGGACAGATACGCAGTATTTT. Translating gives CASSPSTGARTDTQYF.

The J gene is TRBJ1-5, the V gene TRBV12-5; the D is unclear. CDR1 LGHNT and CDR2 FRNRAP come from the germline V gene. The length of the CDR3 is 12 residues. V was shortened by 1 base and J by 7 bases, with 5 bases between the two germline ends. The CDR3 is CASGLGGQPQHF. The CDR3 DNA follows: TGTGCTAGTGGTTTGGGCGGGCAGCCCCAGCATTTT.

This clone has just one count. This chain connects TRBV27 to TRBJ2-7; tentatively, D is TRBD1 (6 bases). Between the trimmed V and J ends, which lost 5 bases and 5 bases, there was a span of 10 bases. CDR3 size: 12 residues. Germline CDR1 is MNHEY and CDR2 is SMNVEV (reference sequence). The CDR3 sequence: CASSPTGHEQYF. The CDR3 DNA reads TGTGCCAGCAGTCCCACAGGGCACGAGCAGTACTTC.

CDR3 residues: CASSHPLRGGLDTQYF. For the CDR3, the DNA is TGTGCCAGCAGCCACCCTCTTAGAGGGGGCCTGGATACGCAGTATTTT. The J gene is TRBJ2-3, the V gene TRBV4-2, with 7 nucleotides matching TRBD1. The CDR3 length is 16 residues. The germline CDR1 and CDR2 sequences are LGHNA and YNFKEQ. The ends lost 3 bases at V and 6 bases at J; junction bases unmatched: 12.

The chain has TRBV5-1 and TRBJ2-5; the D gene is possibly TRBD2 (6 bases). Trimming took off 8 bases at V and 1 base at J, with 15 bases between the two ends. The CDR3 covers 14 residues. CDR1 is SGHRS and CDR2 is YFSETQ in the germline V gene. The CDR3 DNA is TGCGCCAGTCGGGACTTTAAGCTCCAAGAGACCCAGTACTTC. This translates into CASRDFKLQETQYF.

The J gene is TRBJ2-2, the V gene TRBV5-1; D perhaps matches TRBD1 (6 bases). CDR3 length: 13 residues. Germline-derived CDR1 and CDR2 are SGHRS and YFSETQ. V dropped 4 bases and J dropped 4 bases, with 8 bases sitting between them. CDR3 in amino acids: CASSEGVTGELFF. The CDR3 DNA follows: TGCGCCAGCAGCGAGGGGGTCACCGGGGAGCTGTTTTTT. Variable domain in full (rest from reference TRBV5-1 and TRBJ2-2): KAGVTQTPRYLIKTRGQQVTLSCSPISGHRSVSWYQQTPGQGLQFLFEYFSETQRNKGNFPGRFSGRQFSNSRSEMNVSTLELGDSALYLCASSEGVTGELFFGEGSRLTVL.

About this clone itself: The sample contains more than one DNA sequence encoding this CDR3. The chain recombines TRBV5-6 with TRBJ2-7; 11 positions agree with TRBD2. The CDR3 contains 15 residues. V trimming: 4 bases; J trimming: 2 bases; junction bases outside the gene matches: 5. From germline, CDR1 is SGHDT and CDR2 YYEEEE. The CDR3 loop is CASSQLAGGTYEQYF. The CDR3 DNA reads TGTGCCAGCAGCCAGCTAGCGGGAGGTACCTACGAGCAGTACTTC.

J is TRBJ2-7 and V is TRBV4-1; 10 positions agree with TRBD2. Germline CDR1 and CDR2: MGHRA and YSYEKL. Trimming cost V 1 base and J 7 bases; bases outside gene matches: 13. The CDR3 spans 17 residues. As DNA, the CDR3 is TGCGCCAGCAGCCAAGCGTTAGTTACTAGCGGGGCGAGAGAGCAGTACTTC. It translates to CASSQALVTSGAREQYF.

The gene calls are TRBV29-1 and TRBJ2-1; TRBD2 matches 13 bases. V shed 8 bases and J 7 bases; nucleotides not matched to a gene: 20. The CDR3 has 18 amino acids. Germline V gives CDR1 SQVTM, CDR2 ANQGSEA. The CDR3 loop reads CSFGGGLAGAYAQNEQFF. As DNA, the CDR3 is TGCAGCTTTGGAGGCGGACTAGCGGGGGCTTATGCCCAAAATGAGCAGTTCTTC.

The chain employs TRBV18 and TRBJ2-1, with D possibly being TRBD1 or TRBD2 (5 bases each). V was cut by 3 bases and J by 5 bases, with 14 bases left in between. CDR3 length: 15 amino acids. Germline CDR1 KGHSH, CDR2 LQKENI. The CDR3 DNA reads TGTGCCAGCTCACCCGCCGGGACGCCTCACAATGAGCAGTTCTTC. This translates into CASSPAGTPHNEQFF.

The J gene is TRBJ1-1, the V gene TRBV29-1; TRBD1 is a possible D gene (5 bases). Germline CDR1 reads SQVTM; CDR2 reads ANQGSEA. CDR3 length: 18 residues. Trimming removed 2 bases from V and 4 bases from J, with 26 bases in between. CDR3 sequence: CSVEFSYPGRRMGTEAFF. As DNA, the CDR3 is TGCAGCGTTGAATTCTCCTACCCGGGACGCCGAATGGGCACTGAAGCTTTCTTT.